This is a list of T cell receptor beta chains from one sample in a study of blood T cell repertoires in COVID-19. Assay used: immunoSEQ multiplex PCR; TCRdb lists only in-frame clones, some missing. Of a few hundred thousand clones in the sample, about nine tenths were seen once. Sequenced sample: PBMCs or T cells enriched from blood (not recorded which). The receptors derive from a human donor in a cohort exposed to, infected with or recovered from COVID-19 (not recorded which). The donor label of this sample is uncertain. Each CDR3 is given with its conserved first and last residue. Fields, in order: J gene, V gene, clone size, D gene, CDR3 protein, CDR3 DNA. D genes are given only for firm matches. Clone size is not always given. Where it is, it says once, few, many or a class for expanded clones.

TRBJ1-4 | TRBV27 | - | TRBD1 | CASSYRQGLEKLFF | TGTGCCAGCAGCTACCGACAGGGGCTTGAAAAACTGTTTTTT
TRBJ1-3 | TRBV7-8 | - | - | CASSPLLGQGSGNTIYF | TGTGCCAGCAGCCCCCTATTAGGGCAGGGCTCTGGAAACACCATATATTTT
TRBJ1-6 | TRBV18 | - | - | CASSPIGGSSYNSPLHF | TGTGCCAGCTCACCGATAGGGGGAAGCTCCTATAATTCACCCCTCCACTTT
TRBJ1-5 | TRBV12-3/TRBV12-4 | - | - | CASSRGGNQPQHF | TGTGCCAGCAGCCGGGGGGGGAATCAGCCCCAGCATTTT
TRBJ1-6 | TRBV7-9 | - | - | CASSPAGLPYNSPLHF | TGTGCCAGCAGCCCCGCAGGGCTCCCCTATAATTCACCCCTCCACTTT
TRBJ2-5 | TRBV7-2 | - | TRBD2 | CASSLEAGGAHF | TGTGCCAGCAGCTTAGAAGCGGGAGGGGCACACTTC
TRBJ1-6 | TRBV6-1 | - | - | CASSEAWTANNSPLHF | TGTGCCAGCAGTGAAGCGTGGACAGCTAATAATTCACCCCTCCACTTT
TRBJ1-1 | TRBV20-1 | - | - | CSASAGTEAFF | TGCAGTGCTAGTGCCGGCACTGAAGCTTTCTTT
TRBJ1-5 | TRBV29-1 | once | TRBD1 | CSVGRDRGVGSNQPQHF | TGCAGCGTTGGGAGGGACAGGGGGGTGGGAAGCAATCAGCCCCAGCATTTT
TRBJ2-7 | TRBV6-2/TRBV6-3 | - | TRBD2 | CASSYPNGGAYEQYF | TGTGCCAGCAGTTACCCTAACGGGGGGGCCTACGAGCAGTACTTC
TRBJ1-1 | TRBV14 | - | TRBD1 | CASSQGIQGWLGTEAFF | TGTGCCAGCAGCCAAGGAATACAGGGGTGGTTAGGCACTGAAGCTTTCTTT
TRBJ1-5 | TRBV21-1 | - | - | CASRGPTRGQPQHF | TGTGCCAGCAGGGGCCCCACTCGGGGTCAGCCCCAGCATTTT
TRBJ2-3 | TRBV6-2/TRBV6-3 | - | - | CASSYGVAAYTDTQYF | TGTGCCAGCAGTTACGGCGTAGCGGCCTACACAGATACGCAGTATTTT
TRBJ1-2 | TRBV29-1 | - | TRBD1 | CSAKTGTYGYTF | TGCAGCGCCAAGACAGGGACCTATGGCTACACCTTC